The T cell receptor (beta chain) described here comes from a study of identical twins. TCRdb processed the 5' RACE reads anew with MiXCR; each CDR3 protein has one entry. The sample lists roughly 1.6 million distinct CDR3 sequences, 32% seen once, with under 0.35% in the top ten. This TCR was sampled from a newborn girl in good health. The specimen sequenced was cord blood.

CDR3 sequence (DNA): TGCGCCAGCCTTCTAGGGACAGGTTCACAAGAGACCCAGTACTTC. It codes for CASLLGTGSQETQYF. This chain joins TRBV5-1 and TRBJ2-5; 8 positions match TRBD1. The CDR3 length is 15 residues. Per germline, CDR1 SGHRS and CDR2 YFSETQ. V trimming: 7 bases; J trimming: 2 bases; junction bases outside the gene matches: 10. The complete variable domain, with remaining parts taken from reference TRBV5-1 and TRBJ2-5, reads KAGVTQTPRYLIKTRGQQVTLSCSPISGHRSVSWYQQTPGQGLQFLFEYFSETQRNKGNFPGRFSGRQFSNSRSEMNVSTLELGDSALYLCASLLGTGSQETQYFGPGTRLLVL.